This TCR beta chain was recovered during a study of T-cell reconstitution after alpha-beta-depleted transplantation in children. CDR1 and CDR2 from the germline V gene are DFQATT and SNEGSKA (reference sequence). Trimming cost V 4 bases and J 0 bases, with 12 bases left between them. The CDR3 contains 15 residues. The sample holds many counts of this clonotype. Preparation of the TCRbeta library was carried out with unique molecular identifiers. MiXCR was run by TCRdb on the PCR reads, yielding one entry per CDR3 protein. This sample carries approximately 640,000 distinct CDR3 sequences, roughly 15% of them seen once, and the ten largest clones take approximately 1%.

The origin of this receptor is a human donor who donated a stem cell graft to a child with acute myeloid leukemia. This sample comprised PBMCs from the stem cell graft donor, obtained from the stem cell graft. The rearrangement joins TRBV20-1 to TRBJ1-4, with a weak D call TRBD1 (5 bases). The CDR3 DNA reads as TGCAGTGCTATTACAGGATTTGCAACTAATGAAAAACTGTTTTTT. Amino acids: CSAITGFATNEKLFF.